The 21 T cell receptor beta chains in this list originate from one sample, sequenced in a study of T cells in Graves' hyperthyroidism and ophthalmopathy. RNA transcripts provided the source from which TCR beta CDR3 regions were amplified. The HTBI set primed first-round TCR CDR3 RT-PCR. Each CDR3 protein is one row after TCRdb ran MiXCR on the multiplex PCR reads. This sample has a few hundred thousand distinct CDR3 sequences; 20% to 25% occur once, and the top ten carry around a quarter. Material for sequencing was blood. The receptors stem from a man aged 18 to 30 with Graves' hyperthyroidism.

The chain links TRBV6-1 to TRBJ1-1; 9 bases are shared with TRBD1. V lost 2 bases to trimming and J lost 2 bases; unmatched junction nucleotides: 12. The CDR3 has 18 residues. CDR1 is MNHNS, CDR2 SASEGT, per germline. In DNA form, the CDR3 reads TGTGCCAGCAGTGAAAGAGTGGAACCGGGACAGGGTAACACTGAAGCTTTCTTT. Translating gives CASSERVEPGQGNTEAFF.

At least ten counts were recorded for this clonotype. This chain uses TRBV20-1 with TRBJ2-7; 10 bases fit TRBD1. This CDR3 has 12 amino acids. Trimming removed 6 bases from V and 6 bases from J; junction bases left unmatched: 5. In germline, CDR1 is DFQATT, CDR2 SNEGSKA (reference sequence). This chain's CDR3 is CSARDRGPEQYF. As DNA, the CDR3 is TGCAGTGCCAGGGACAGGGGTCCCGAGCAGTACTTC.

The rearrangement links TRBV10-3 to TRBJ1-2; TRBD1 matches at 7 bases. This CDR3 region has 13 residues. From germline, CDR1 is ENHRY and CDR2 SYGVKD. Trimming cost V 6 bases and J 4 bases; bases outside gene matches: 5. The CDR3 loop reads CAIREGQSYGYTF. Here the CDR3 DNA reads TGTGCCATCAGAGAGGGACAGTCCTATGGCTACACCTTC.

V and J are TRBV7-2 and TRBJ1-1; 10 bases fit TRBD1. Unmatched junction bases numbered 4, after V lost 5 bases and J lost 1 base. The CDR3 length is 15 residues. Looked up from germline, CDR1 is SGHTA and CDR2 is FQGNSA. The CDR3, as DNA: TGTGCCAGCAGCCCGACAGGGGGCTGGAACACTGAAGCTTTCTTT. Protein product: CASSPTGGWNTEAFF.

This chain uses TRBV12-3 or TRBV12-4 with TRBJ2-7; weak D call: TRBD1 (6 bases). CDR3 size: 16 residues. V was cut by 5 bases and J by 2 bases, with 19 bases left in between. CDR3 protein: CASSRHLQGSTYEQYF. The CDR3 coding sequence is TGTGCCAGCAGTCGTCACTTACAGGGATCTACCTACGAGCAGTACTTC.

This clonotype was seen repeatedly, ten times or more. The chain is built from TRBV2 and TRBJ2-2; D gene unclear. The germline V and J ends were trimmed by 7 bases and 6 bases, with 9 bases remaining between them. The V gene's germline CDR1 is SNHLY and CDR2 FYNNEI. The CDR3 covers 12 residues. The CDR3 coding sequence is TGTGCCAGCATGGTTGTCTCCGGGGAGCTGTTTTTT. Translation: CASMVVSGELFF.

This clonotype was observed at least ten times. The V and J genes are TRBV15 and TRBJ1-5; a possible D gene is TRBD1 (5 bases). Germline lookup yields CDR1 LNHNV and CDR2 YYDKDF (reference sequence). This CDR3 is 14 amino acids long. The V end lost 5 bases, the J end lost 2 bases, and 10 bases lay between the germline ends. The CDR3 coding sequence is TGTGCCACCAGCGGGGGTTCACGCAATCAGCCCCAGCATTTT. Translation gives CATSGGSRNQPQHF.

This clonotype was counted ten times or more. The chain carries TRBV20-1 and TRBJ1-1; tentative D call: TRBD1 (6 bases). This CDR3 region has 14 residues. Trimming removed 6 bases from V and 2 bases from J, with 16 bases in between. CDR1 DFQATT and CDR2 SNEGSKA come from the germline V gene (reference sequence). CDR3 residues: CSATDGTPNTEAFF. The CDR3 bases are TGCAGTGCGACCGACGGGACACCTAACACTGAAGCTTTCTTT.

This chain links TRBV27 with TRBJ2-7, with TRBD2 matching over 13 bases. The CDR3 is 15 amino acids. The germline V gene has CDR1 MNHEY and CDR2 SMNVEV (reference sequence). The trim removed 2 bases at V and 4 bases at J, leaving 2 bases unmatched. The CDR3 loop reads CASSLRLAGGYEQYF. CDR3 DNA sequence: TGTGCCAGCAGTTTACGACTAGCGGGAGGTTACGAGCAGTACTTC.

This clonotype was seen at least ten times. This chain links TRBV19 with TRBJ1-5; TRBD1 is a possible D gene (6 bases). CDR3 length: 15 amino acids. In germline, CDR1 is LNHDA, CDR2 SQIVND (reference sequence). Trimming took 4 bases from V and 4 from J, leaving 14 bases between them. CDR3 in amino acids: CASSTYRATNQPQHF. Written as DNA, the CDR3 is TGTGCCAGTAGTACCTACAGGGCTACGAATCAGCCCCAGCATTTT.

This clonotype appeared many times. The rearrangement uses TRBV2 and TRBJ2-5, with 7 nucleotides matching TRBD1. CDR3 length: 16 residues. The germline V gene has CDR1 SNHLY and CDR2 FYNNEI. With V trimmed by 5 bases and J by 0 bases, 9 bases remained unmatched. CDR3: CASSPLGQKYQETQYF. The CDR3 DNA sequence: TGTGCCAGCAGTCCCCTGGGACAGAAATACCAAGAGACCCAGTACTTC.

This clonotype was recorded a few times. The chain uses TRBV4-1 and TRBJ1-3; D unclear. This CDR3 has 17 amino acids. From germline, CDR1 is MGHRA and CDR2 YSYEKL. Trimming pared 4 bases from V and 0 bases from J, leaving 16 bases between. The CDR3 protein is CASSPGRVKSSGNTIYF. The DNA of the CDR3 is TGCGCCAGCAGCCCCGGTAGGGTGAAGAGCTCTGGAAACACCATATATTTT.

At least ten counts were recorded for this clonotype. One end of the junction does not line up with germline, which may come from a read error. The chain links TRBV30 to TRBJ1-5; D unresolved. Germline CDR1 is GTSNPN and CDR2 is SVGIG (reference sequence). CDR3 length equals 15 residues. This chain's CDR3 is CAWSVQTFSNQPQHF. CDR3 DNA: TGTGCCTGGAGTGTACAGACTTTTAGCAATCAACCCCAGCATTTT.

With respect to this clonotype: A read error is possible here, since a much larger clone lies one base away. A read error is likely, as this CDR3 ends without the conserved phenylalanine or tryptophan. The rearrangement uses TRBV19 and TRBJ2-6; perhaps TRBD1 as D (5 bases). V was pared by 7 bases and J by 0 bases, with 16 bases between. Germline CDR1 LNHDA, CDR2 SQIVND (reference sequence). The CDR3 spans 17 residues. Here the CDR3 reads CASISSRVNSGANVLTY. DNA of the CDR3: TGTGCCAGTATCTCAAGCAGGGTAAACTCTGGGGCCAACGTCCTGACTTAC.

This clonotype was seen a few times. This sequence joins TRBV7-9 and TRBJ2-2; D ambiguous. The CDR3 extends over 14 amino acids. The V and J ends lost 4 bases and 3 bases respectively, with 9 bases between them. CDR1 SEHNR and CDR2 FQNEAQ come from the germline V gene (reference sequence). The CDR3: CASSSVDYTGELFF. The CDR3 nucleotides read TGTGCCAGCAGCTCCGTCGACTACACCGGGGAGCTGTTTTTT.

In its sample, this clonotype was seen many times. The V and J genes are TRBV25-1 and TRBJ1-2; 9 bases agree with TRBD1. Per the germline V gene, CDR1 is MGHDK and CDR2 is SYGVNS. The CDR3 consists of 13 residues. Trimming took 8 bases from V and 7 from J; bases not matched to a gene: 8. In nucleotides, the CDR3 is TGTGCCAGCCGGGACAGGGTTTTAGGTGGCTACACCTTC. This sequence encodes CASRDRVLGGYTF.

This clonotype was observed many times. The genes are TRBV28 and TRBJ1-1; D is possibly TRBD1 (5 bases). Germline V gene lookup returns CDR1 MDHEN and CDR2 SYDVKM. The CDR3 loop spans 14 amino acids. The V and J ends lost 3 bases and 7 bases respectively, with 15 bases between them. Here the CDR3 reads CASSLGPDTGEAFF. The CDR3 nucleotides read TGTGCCAGCAGTTTGGGACCCGACACTGGTGAAGCTTTCTTT.

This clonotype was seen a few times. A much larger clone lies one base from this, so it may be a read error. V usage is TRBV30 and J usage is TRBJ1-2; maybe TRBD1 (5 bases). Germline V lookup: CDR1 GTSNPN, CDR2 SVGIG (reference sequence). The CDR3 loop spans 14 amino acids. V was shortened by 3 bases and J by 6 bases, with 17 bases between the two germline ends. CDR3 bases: TGTGCCTGGAGGGAGACAGTGAGGTTGAATGGCTACACCTTC. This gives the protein CAWRETVRLNGYTF. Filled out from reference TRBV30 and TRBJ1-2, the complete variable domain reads SQTIHQWPATLVQPVGSPLSLECTVEGTSNPNLYWYRQAAGRGLQLLFYSVGIGQISSEVPQNLSASRPQDRQFILSSKKLLLSDSGFYLCAWRETVRLNGYTFGSGTRLTVV.

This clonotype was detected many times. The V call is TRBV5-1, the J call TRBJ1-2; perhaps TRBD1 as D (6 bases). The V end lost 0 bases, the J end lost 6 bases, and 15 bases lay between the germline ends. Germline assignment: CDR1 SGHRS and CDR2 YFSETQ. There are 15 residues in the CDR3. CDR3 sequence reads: CASSLVVGGADGYTF. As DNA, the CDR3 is TGCGCCAGCAGCTTGGTGGTTGGGGGCGCGGATGGCTACACCTTC.

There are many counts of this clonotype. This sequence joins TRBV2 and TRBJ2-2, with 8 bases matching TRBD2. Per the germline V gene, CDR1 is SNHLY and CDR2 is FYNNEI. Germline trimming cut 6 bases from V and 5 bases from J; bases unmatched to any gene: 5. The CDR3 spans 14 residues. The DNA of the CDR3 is TGTGCCAGCAGGGGACTAGTTAAGACCGGGGAGCTGTTTTTT. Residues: CASRGLVKTGELFF.

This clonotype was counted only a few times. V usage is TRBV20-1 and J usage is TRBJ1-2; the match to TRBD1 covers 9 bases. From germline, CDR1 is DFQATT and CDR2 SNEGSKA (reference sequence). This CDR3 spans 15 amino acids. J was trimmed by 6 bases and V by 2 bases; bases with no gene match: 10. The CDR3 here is CSARPRTGASHGYTF. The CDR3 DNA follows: TGCAGTGCTAGACCCCGGACAGGGGCCTCCCATGGCTACACCTTC.